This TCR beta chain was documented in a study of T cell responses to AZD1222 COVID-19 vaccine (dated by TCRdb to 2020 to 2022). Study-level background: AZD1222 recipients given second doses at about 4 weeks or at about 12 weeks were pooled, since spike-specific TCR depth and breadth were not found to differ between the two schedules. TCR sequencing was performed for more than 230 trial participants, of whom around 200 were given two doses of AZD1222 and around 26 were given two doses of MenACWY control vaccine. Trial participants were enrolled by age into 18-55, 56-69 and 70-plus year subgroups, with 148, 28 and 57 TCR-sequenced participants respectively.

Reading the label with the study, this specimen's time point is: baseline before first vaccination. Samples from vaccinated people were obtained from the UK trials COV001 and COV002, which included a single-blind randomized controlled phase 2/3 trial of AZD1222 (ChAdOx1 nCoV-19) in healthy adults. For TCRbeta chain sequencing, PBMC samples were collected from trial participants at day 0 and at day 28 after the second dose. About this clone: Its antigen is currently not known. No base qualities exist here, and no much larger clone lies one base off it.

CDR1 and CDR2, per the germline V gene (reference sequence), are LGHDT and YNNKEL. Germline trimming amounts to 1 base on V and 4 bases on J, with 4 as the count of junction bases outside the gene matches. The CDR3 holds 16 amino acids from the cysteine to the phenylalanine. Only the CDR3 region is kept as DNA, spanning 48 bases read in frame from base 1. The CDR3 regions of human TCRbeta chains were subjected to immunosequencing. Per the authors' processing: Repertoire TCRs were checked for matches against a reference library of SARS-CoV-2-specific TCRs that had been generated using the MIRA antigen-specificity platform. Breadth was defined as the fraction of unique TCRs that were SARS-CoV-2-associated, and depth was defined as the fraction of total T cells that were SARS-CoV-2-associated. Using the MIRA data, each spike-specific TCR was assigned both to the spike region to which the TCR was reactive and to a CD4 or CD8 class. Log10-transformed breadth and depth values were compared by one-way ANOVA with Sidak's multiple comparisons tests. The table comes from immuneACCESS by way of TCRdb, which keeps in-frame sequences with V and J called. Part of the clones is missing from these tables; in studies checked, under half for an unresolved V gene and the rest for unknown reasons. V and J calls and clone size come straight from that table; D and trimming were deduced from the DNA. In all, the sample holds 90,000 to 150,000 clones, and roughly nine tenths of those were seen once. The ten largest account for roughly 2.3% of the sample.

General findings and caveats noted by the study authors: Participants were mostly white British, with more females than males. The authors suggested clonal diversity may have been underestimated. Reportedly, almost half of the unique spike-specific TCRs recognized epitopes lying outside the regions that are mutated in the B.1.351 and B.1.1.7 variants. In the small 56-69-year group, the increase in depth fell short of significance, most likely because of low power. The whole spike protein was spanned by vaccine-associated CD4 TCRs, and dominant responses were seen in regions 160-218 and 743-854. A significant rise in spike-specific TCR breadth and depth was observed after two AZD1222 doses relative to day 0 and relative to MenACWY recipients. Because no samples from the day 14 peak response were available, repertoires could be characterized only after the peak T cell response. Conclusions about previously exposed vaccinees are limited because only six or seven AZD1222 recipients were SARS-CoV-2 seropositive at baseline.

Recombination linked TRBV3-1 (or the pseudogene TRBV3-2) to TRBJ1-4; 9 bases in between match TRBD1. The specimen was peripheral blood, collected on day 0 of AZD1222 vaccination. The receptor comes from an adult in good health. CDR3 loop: CASSQVGTGINEKLFF. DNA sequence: TGTGCCAGCAGCCAAGTAGGGACAGGGATTAATGAAAAACTGTTTTTT.